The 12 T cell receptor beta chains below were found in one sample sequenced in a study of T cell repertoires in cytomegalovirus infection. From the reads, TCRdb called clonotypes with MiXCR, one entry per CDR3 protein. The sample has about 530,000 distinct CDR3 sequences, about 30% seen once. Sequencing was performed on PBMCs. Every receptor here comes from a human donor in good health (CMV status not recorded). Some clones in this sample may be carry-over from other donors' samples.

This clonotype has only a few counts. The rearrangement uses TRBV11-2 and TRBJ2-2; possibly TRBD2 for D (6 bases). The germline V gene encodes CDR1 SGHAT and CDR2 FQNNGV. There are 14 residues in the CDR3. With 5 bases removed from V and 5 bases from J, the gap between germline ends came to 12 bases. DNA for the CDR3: TGTGCCAGCAGCCACGTGGGAGGTACCGGGGAGCTGTTTTTT. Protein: CASSHVGGTGELFF.

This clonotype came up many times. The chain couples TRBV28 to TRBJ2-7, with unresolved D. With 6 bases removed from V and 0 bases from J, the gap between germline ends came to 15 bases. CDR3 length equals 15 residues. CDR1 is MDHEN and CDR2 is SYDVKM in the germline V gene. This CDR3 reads CASSRGRGLSYEQYF. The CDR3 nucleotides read TGTGCCAGCAGCCGCGGTAGAGGCCTCTCCTACGAGCAGTACTTC. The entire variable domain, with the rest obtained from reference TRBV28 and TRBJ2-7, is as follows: DVKVTQSSRYLVKRTGEKVFLECVQDMDHENMFWYRQDPGLGLRLIYFSYDVKMKEKGDIPEGYSVSREKKERFSLILESASTNQTSMYLCASSRGRGLSYEQYFGPGTRLTVT.

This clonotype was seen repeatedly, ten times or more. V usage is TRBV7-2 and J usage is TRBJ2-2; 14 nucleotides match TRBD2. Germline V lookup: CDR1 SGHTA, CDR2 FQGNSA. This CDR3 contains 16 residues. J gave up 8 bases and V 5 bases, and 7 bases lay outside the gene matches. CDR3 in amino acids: CASSLRLAGGRGELFF. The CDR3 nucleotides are TGTGCCAGCAGCCTTCGACTAGCGGGAGGGCGTGGGGAGCTGTTTTTT. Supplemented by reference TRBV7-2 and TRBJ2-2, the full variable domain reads GAGVSQSPSNKVTEKGKDVELRCDPISGHTALYWYRQSLGQGLEFLIYFQGNSAPDKSGLPSDRFSAERTGGSVSTLTIQRTQQEDSAVYLCASSLRLAGGRGELFFGEGSRLTVL.

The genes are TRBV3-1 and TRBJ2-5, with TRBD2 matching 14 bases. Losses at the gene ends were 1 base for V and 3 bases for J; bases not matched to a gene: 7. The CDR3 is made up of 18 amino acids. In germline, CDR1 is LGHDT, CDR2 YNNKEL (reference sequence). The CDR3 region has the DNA TGTGCCAGCAGCCAAGGACTAGCGGGAGGGCGATACGAAGAGACCCAGTACTTC. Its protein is CASSQGLAGGRYEETQYF.

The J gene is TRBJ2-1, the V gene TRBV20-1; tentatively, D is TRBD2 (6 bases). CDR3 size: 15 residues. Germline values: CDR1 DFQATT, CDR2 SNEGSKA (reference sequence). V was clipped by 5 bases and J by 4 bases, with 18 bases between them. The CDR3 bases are TGCAGTGCTGCCGAGCGGGCCCCTAAATACAATGAGCAGTTCTTC. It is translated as CSAAERAPKYNEQFF.

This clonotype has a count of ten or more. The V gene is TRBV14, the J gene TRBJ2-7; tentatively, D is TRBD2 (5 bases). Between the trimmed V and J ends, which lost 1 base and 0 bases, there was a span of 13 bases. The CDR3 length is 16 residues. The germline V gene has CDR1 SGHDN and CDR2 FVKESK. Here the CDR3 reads CASSQVSGKISYEQYF. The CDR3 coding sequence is TGTGCCAGCAGCCAAGTCAGCGGCAAGATCTCCTACGAGCAGTACTTC.

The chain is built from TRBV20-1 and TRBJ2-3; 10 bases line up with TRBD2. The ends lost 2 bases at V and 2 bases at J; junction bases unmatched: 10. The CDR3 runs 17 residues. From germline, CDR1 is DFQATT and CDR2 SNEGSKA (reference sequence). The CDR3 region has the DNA TGCAGTGCTAGAACGGCGGGAGCGGGAGGGGACACAGATACGCAGTATTTT. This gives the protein CSARTAGAGGDTDTQYF.

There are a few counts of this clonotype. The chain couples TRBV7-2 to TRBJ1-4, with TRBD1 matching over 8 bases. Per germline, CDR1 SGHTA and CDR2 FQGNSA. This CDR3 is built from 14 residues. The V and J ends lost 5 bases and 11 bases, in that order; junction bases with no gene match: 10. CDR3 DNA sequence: TGTGCCAGCAGCGCCGGGACAGGTCTCAAGAAACTGTTTTTT. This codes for CASSAGTGLKKLFF. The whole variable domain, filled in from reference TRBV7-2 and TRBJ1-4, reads GAGVSQSPSNKVTEKGKDVELRCDPISGHTALYWYRQSLGQGLEFLIYFQGNSAPDKSGLPSDRFSAERTGGSVSTLTIQRTQQEDSAVYLCASSAGTGLKKLFFGSGTQLSVL.

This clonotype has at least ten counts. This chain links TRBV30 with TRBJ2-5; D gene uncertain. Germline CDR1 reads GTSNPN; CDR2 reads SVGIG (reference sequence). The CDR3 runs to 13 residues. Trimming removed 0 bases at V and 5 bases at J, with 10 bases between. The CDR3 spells CAWSVRNRETQYF. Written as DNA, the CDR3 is TGTGCCTGGAGTGTACGGAATCGGGAGACCCAGTACTTC.

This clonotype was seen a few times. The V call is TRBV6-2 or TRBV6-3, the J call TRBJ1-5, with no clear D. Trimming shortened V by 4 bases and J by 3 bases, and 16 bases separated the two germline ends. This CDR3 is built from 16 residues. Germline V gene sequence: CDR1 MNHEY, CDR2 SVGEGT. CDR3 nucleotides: TGTGCCAGCAGTTCCTTCCTTGGGGATCACAATCAGCCCCAGCATTTT. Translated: CASSSFLGDHNQPQHF.

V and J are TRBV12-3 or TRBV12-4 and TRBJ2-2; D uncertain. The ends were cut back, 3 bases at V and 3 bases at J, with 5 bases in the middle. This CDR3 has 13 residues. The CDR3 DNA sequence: TGTGCCAGCAGTTTCGAACACACCGGGGAGCTGTTTTTT. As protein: CASSFEHTGELFF.

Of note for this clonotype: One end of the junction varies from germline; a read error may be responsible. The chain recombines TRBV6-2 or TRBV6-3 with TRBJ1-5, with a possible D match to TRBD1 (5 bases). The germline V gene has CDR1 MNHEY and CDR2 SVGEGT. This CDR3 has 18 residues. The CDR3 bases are TGTGCCAGCAGTCACTCCGACGAGCGGGGGTATAGCAATCAGCCCCAGCATTTT. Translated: CASSHSDERGYSNQPQHF.